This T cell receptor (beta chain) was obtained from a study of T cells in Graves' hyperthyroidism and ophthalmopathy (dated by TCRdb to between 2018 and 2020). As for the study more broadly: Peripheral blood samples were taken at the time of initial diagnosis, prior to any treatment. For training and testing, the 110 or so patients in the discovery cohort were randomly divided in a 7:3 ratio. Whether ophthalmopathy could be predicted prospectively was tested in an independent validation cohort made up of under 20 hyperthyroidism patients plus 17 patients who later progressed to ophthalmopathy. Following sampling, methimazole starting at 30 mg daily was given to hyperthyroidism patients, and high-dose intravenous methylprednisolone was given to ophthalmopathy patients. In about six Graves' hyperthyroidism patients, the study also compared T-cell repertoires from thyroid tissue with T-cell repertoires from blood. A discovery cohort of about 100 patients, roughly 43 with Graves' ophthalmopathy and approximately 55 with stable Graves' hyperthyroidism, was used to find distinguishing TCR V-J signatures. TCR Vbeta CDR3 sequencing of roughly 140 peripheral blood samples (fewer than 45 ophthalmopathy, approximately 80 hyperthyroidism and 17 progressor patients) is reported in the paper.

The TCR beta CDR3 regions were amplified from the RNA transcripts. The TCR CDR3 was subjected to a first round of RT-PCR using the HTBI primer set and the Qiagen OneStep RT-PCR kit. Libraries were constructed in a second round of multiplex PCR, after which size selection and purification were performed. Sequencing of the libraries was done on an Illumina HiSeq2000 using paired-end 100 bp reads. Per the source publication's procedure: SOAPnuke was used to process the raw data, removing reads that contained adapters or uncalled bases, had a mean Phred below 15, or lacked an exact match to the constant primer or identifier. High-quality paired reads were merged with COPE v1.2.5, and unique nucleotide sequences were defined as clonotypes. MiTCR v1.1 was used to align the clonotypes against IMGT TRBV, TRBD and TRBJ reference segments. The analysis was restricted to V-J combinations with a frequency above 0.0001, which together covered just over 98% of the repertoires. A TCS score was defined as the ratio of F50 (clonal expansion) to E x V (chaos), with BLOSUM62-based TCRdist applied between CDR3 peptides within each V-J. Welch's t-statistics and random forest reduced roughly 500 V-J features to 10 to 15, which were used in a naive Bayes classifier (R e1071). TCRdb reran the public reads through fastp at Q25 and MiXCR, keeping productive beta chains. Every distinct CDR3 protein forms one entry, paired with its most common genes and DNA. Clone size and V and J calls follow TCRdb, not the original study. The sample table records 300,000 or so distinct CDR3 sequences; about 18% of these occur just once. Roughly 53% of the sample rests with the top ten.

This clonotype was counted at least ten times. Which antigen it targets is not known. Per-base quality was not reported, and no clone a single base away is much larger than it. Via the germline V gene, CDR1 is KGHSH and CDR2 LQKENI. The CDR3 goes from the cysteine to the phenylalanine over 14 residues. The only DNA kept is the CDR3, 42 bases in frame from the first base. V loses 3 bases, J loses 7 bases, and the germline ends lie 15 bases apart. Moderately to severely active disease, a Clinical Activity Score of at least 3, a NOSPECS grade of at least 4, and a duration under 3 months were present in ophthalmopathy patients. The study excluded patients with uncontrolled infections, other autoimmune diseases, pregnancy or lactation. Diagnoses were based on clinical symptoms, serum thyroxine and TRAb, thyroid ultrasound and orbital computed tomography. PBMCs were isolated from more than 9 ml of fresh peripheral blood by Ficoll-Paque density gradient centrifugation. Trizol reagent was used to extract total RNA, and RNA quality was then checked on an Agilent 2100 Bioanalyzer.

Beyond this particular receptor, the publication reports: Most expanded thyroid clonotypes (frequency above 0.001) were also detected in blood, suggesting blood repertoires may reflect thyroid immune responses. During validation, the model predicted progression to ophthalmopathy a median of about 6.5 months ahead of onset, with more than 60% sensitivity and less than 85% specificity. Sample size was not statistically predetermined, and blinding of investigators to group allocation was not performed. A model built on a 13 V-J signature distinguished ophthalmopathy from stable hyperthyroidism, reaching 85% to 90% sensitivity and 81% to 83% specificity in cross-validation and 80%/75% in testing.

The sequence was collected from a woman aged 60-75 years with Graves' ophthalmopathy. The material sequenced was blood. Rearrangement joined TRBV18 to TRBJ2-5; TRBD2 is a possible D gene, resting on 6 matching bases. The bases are TGTGCCAGCTCACCTTCGGGCGGGATTGGGACCCAGTACTTC. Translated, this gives CASSPSGGIGTQYF.